This TCR beta chain is from a study of somatic mutations in cytotoxic T cells in rheumatoid arthritis. V lost 5 bases to trimming and J lost 2 bases; unmatched junction nucleotides: 12. This CDR3 has 17 amino acids. Per germline, CDR1 MNHEY and CDR2 SMNVEV (reference sequence). Only in-frame clones appear in the TCRdb table, and some are missing; sequencing was by immunoSEQ multiplex PCR. The table shows roughly 16,000 clones, with around 80% occurring only once. The genes are TRBV27 and TRBJ1-1; 9 bases line up with TRBD1. The TCR originated in a woman between 50 and 59 years old with rheumatoid arthritis. Material: CD8+ T cells sorted from blood. As DNA, the CDR3 is TGTGCCAGCAGTAGCCAAACCCCGGGACAGGGAAACACTGAAGCTTTCTTT. Its protein product is CASSSQTPGQGNTEAFF.